This note documents a single T cell receptor beta chain sequence. Antigen: not known. The protocol was immunoSEQ multiplex PCR, while the TCRdb copy is restricted to in-frame clones and leaves out a portion. Among under 2,500,000 clones listed, approximately 94% were seen once. These data are taken from a study of shared clonotypes between healthy human individuals. Overall study findings and caveats: Naive subsets usually exceeded memory subsets in estimated richness.

V was shortened by 5 bases and J by 0 bases, with 10 bases between the two germline ends. There are 15 residues in the CDR3. CDR1 is WNHNN, CDR2 SYGVQD, per germline (reference sequence). The rearrangement joins TRBV10-1 to TRBJ2-2, with D uncertain. The specimen was naive CD4+ T cells sorted from blood. The subset was: CD45RA+ positively selected. The clonotype comes from a man between 18 and 29 years old in good health. CDR3 sequence reads: CASSLDTPNTGELFF. The CDR3 DNA reads TGCGCCAGCAGTCTAGACACGCCGAACACCGGGGAGCTGTTTTTT.